This T cell receptor (beta chain) was obtained from a study of regulatory T cells in long-lasting Graves disease. Points from the study as a whole: Among samples with persistent disease, TRBV28, TRBJ1-2 and TRBJ2-5 were favored.

The CDR3 consists of 15 residues. CDR1 and CDR2 from the germline V gene are SGDLS and YYNGEE. Time point defined: persistent/refractory GD, antithyroid drugs over 5 years with positive TRAb. The TCR library was prepared using RNA isolated from PBMCs. One endocrinology department in Xi'an, China, was where patients came from. Construction of the TCR beta libraries employed iRepertoire HTBI primers in conjunction with Arm-PCR of CDR3 regions. Original processing methods: The samples included approximately 60 TRBV and approximately 15 TRBJ segments. TCRdb re-derived calls from the multiplex PCR reads in MiXCR, one entry per CDR3 protein. The V and J calls and clone size come from TCRdb's table, not from the authors' own analysis. The sample holds about 470,000 distinct CDR3 sequences, around 20% seen once. Concerning this clonotype itself: Its antigen is as yet unknown. A read error may account for a junction end that differs from germline.

This chain joins TRBV9 and TRBJ1-5; no clear D gene. This receptor was obtained from a female donor with Graves disease. The material sequenced was peripheral blood mononuclear cells (PBMCs), taken when the disease was refractory, from a patient treated with antithyroid drugs. The DNA of the CDR3 is TGTACCAGCAGCGTAGACGGGTTAGGCAATCAGCCCCAGCATTTT. Amino acids: CTSSVDGLGNQPQHF.